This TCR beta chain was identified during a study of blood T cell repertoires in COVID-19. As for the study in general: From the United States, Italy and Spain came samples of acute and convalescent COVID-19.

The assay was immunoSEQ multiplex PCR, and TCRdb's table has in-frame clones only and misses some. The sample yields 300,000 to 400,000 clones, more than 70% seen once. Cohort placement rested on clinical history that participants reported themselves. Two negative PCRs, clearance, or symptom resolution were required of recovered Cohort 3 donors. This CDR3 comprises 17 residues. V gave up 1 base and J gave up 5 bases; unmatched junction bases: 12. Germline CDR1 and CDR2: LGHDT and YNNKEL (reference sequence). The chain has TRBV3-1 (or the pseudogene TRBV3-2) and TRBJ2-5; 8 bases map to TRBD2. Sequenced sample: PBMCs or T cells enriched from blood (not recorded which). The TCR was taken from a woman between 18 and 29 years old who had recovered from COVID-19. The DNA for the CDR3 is TGTGCCAGCAGCCAAGCGAGCGGGGGCGTATTGATGGAGACCCAGTACTTC. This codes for CASSQASGGVLMETQYF.